Following are 9 T cell receptor beta chains from one sample sequenced in a study of cytomegalovirus exposure and HLA in healthy donors. The PCR had 60 Vbeta and 13 Jbeta primers. Produced via immunoSEQ multiplex PCR; TCRdb's table is partial and in-frame only. The table includes under 150,000 clones, roughly four fifths detected once. Source material: PBMCs. The receptor set was obtained from a woman aged 40-49 years in good health and CMV-seropositive.

To note about this clone: Its ends do not fully match the called genes, so a read error is possible. V gene TRBV7-7 combines with J gene TRBJ2-5; TRBD2 agrees at 12 bases. The CDR3 is 15 residues long. Germline V gene data show CDR1 as SSHAT and CDR2 as FNYEAQ (reference sequence). Written as DNA, the CDR3 is TGTGCTAGCAGCCGACTAGCGGGAGAAAGGGAGACCCAGTACTTC. As protein: CASSRLAGERETQYF. Full variable domain (missing parts from reference TRBV7-7 and TRBJ2-5): GAGVSQSPRYKVTKRGQDVTLRCDPISSHATLYWYQQALGQGPEFLTYFNYEAQPDKSGLPSDRFSAERPEGSISTLTIQRTEQRDSAMYRCASSRLAGERETQYFGPGTRLLVL.

The chain is built from TRBV29-1 and TRBJ1-1; possible D gene TRBD1, 5 bases. CDR1 and CDR2 from the germline V gene are SQVTM and ANQGSEA. This CDR3 spans 11 amino acids. Written as DNA, the CDR3 is TGCAGTTCGGGGGTCGGCACTGAAGCTTTCTTT. Encoded protein: CSSGVGTEAFF.

The genes are TRBV5-1 and TRBJ1-2, with 7 bases fitting TRBD1. The CDR3 is made up of 14 amino acids. J was trimmed by 5 bases and V by 5 bases; bases with no gene match: 9. From germline, CDR1 is SGHRS and CDR2 YFSETQ. Here the CDR3 reads CASSPGQHLYGYTF. The DNA for the CDR3 is TGCGCCAGCAGTCCGGGACAGCATTTATATGGCTACACCTTC.

This chain uses TRBV4-2 with TRBJ2-7; 8 bases fit TRBD2. Germline V gene lookup returns CDR1 LGHNA and CDR2 YNFKEQ. This CDR3 comprises 16 residues. The J segment lost 2 bases and the V segment lost 3 bases, leaving 9 bases of the junction unmatched. In DNA, the CDR3 is TGTGCCAGCAGCCAGGCGGGGGGAGAGGGGGCCTACGAGCAGTACTTC. Encoded protein: CASSQAGGEGAYEQYF.

The J gene is TRBJ2-2, the V gene TRBV4-3; 11 nucleotides line up with TRBD2. From germline, CDR1 is LGHNA and CDR2 YSLEER. Trimming cost V 3 bases and J 3 bases; bases outside gene matches: 3. This CDR3 contains 16 residues. CDR3 protein: CASSQGLADDTGELFF. The CDR3 DNA reads TGCGCCAGCAGCCAGGGACTAGCGGACGACACCGGGGAGCTGTTTTTT.

The rearrangement uses TRBV2 and TRBJ2-3; 10 nucleotides match TRBD1. The CDR3 runs 14 residues. Trimming at V came to 6 bases and at J to 4 bases, leaving 4 bases not matched to a gene. CDR1 is SNHLY and CDR2 is FYNNEI in the germline V gene. The chain's CDR3 is CASREDRGADTQYF. Written as DNA, the CDR3 is TGTGCCAGCAGGGAGGACAGGGGGGCAGATACGCAGTATTTT.

The chain has TRBV2 and TRBJ1-2, with TRBD1 identical over 9 bases. The CDR3 length is 14 residues. V shed 7 bases, J shed 2 bases, and the junction held 5 bases outside the gene matches. CDR1 and CDR2 from the germline V gene are SNHLY and FYNNEI. This chain's CDR3 is CASNLDRGNYGYTF. Here the CDR3 DNA reads TGTGCCAGCAATCTGGACAGGGGAAACTATGGCTACACCTTC.

J is TRBJ2-5 and V is TRBV29-1; D may be TRBD1 (6 bases). The germline CDR1 and CDR2 sequences are SQVTM and ANQGSEA. Trimming cost V 5 bases and J 1 base, with 8 bases left between them. This CDR3 comprises 12 residues. The CDR3 nucleotides read TGCAGCGTTAGGACAGTCCAAGAGACCCAGTACTTC. Protein product: CSVRTVQETQYF. The complete variable domain, with remaining parts taken from reference TRBV29-1 and TRBJ2-5, reads SAVISQKPSRDICQRGTSLTIQCQVDSQVTMMFWYRQQPGQSLTLIATANQGSEATYESGFVIDKFPISRPNLTFSTLTVSNMSPEDSSIYLCSVRTVQETQYFGPGTRLLVL.

With respect to this clone: At one boundary the junction diverges from the germline segment, which might be a read error. This chain links TRBV7-7 with TRBJ2-7; no definite D call. Per the germline V gene, CDR1 is SSHAT and CDR2 is FNYEAQ (reference sequence). The CDR3 is 14 residues long. The CDR3 loop is CASSPQPGSYEQYF. DNA for the CDR3: TGTGCTAGCAGCCCCCAGCCAGGCTCCTACGAGCAGTACTTC.